Shown below are 20 T cell receptor beta chains from a single sample sequenced in a study of cytomegalovirus exposure and HLA in healthy donors. Vbeta (60) and Jbeta (13) primers were used in the PCR. The protocol was immunoSEQ multiplex PCR, while the TCRdb copy is restricted to in-frame clones and leaves out a portion. The repertoire holds over 150,000 clones, with approximately 90% as singletons. Sequenced: PBMCs. The receptor source for this set is a woman under 40 in good health and CMV-seronegative.

The chain employs TRBV11-3 and TRBJ2-3; 10 nucleotides match TRBD2. CDR3 length: 17 amino acids. Germline lookup yields CDR1 SGHNT and CDR2 YENEEA. V was clipped by 4 bases and J by 4 bases; unmatched bases: 11. The CDR3 here is CASSSGVSGRAADTQYF. The CDR3 DNA is TGTGCCAGCAGCTCTGGTGTCAGCGGGAGGGCCGCAGATACGCAGTATTTT.

This clone was detected once. This sequence joins TRBV7-7 and TRBJ2-3; 10 bases agree with TRBD1. The CDR3 runs 15 residues. Losses at the gene ends were 5 bases for V and 7 bases for J; bases not matched to a gene: 9. CDR1 is SSHAT, CDR2 FNYEAQ, per germline (reference sequence). CDR3 protein: CASSKGTGEVNTQYF. The CDR3 coding sequence is TGTGCCAGCAGCAAAGGGACAGGGGAGGTAAATACGCAGTATTTT.

This chain joins TRBV4-3 and TRBJ2-7; 7 bases align to TRBD1. The CDR3 has 14 residues. CDR1 and CDR2 (germline): LGHNA, YSLEER. Trimming cost V 0 bases and J 3 bases; bases outside gene matches: 2. This chain's CDR3 is CASSQEQGRYEQYF. CDR3 coding DNA: TGCGCCAGCAGCCAAGAACAGGGGCGCTACGAGCAGTACTTC.

This clone was recorded only once. This chain connects TRBV5-1 to TRBJ1-5; D gene uncertain. This CDR3 is 15 amino acids long. V lost 0 bases to trimming and J lost 5 bases, with 12 bases between them. Germline CDR1 is SGHRS and CDR2 is YFSETQ. In nucleotides, the CDR3 is TGCGCCAGCAGCTTGGGGCAATTCGGGGATCAGCCCCAGCATTTT. It translates to CASSLGQFGDQPQHF.

This chain links TRBV9 with TRBJ2-1, with 9 positions matching TRBD2. Germline CDR1 SGDLS, CDR2 YYNGEE. The CDR3 consists of 16 residues. V shed 4 bases and J 4 bases; nucleotides not matched to a gene: 9. The CDR3 region is CASSIRLAGTYNEQFF. The DNA of the CDR3 is TGTGCCAGCAGCATCCGCCTAGCGGGGACGTACAATGAGCAGTTCTTC.

The chain employs TRBV19 and TRBJ1-2; 12 bases are shared with TRBD1. V shed 6 bases, J shed 4 bases, and the junction held 9 bases outside the gene matches. This CDR3 has 16 residues. The V gene's germline CDR1 is LNHDA and CDR2 SQIVND (reference sequence). The CDR3 sequence: CASRPLGGQGAYGYTF. For the CDR3, the DNA is TGTGCCAGTAGACCATTGGGGGGACAGGGGGCCTATGGCTACACCTTC.

J is TRBJ1-1 and V is TRBV10-3; 12 bases are shared with TRBD1. The junction had 5 bases not matched to a gene; V was cut back by 8 bases and J by 1 base. The CDR3 has 15 residues. Germline lookup yields CDR1 ENHRY and CDR2 SYGVKD. CDR3 sequence: CAIRMGQGANTEAFF. Here the CDR3 DNA reads TGTGCCATCCGAATGGGACAGGGGGCGAACACTGAAGCTTTCTTT.

CDR3 sequence: CASSKGQSNEKLFF. The CDR3 DNA is TGCGCCAGCAGCAAAGGACAGTCTAATGAAAAACTGTTTTTT. The V and J genes are TRBV5-1 and TRBJ1-4; TRBD1 is a possible D gene (6 bases). V shed 4 bases and J shed 3 bases, with 10 bases lying between them. The CDR3 covers 14 residues. Per the germline V gene, CDR1 is SGHRS and CDR2 is YFSETQ.

The chain combines TRBV4-2 with TRBJ2-1; the match to TRBD1 covers 12 bases. After removal of 3 bases from V and 8 bases from J, the junction contained 8 bases not matched to a gene. This CDR3 has 16 residues. Germline CDR1 and CDR2: LGHNA and YNFKEQ. The CDR3 is CASSQRGQGAIDEQFF. In DNA form, the CDR3 reads TGTGCCAGCAGCCAGCGGGGACAGGGGGCCATCGATGAGCAGTTCTTC.

The V gene is TRBV27, the J gene TRBJ2-5, with D possibly matching TRBD2 (7 bases). The germline gives CDR1 MNHEY, CDR2 SMNVEV (reference sequence). V shed 3 bases and J shed 4 bases, with 18 bases lying between them. The CDR3 is made up of 16 amino acids. Written as DNA, the CDR3 is TGTGCCAGCAGTTTTCGAGGGGGGGGCAGCGGAGAGACCCAGTACTTC. The encoded protein is CASSFRGGGSGETQYF.

J is TRBJ2-1 and V is TRBV5-1; TRBD1 matches at 8 bases. CDR1 is SGHRS, CDR2 YFSETQ, per germline. CDR3 length equals 13 residues. Trimming cost V 3 bases and J 6 bases; bases outside gene matches: 2. In nucleotides, the CDR3 is TGCGCCAGCAGCTACGGACAGGGCAATGAGCAGTTCTTC. It is translated as CASSYGQGNEQFF. The whole variable domain, filled in from reference TRBV5-1 and TRBJ2-1, reads KAGVTQTPRYLIKTRGQQVTLSCSPISGHRSVSWYQQTPGQGLQFLFEYFSETQRNKGNFPGRFSGRQFSNSRSEMNVSTLELGDSALYLCASSYGQGNEQFFGPGTRLTVL.

The chain uses TRBV5-1 and TRBJ1-2; D may be TRBD1 (6 bases). V lost 4 bases to trimming and J lost 7 bases, with 14 bases between them. Germline lookup yields CDR1 SGHRS and CDR2 YFSETQ. The CDR3 is 13 amino acids. The CDR3 DNA follows: TGCGCCAGCAGCCCACAGGGAGCCGGTGGCTACACCTTC. Its protein is CASSPQGAGGYTF.

There are a few counts of this clone. This chain uses TRBV7-6 with TRBJ2-3, with 7 bases aligning to TRBD1. The germline gives CDR1 SGHVS, CDR2 FNYEAQ. With 1 base clipped from V and 6 bases from J, the junction kept 10 bases outside the gene matches. The CDR3 contains 16 residues. The CDR3 loop is CASSLGTGTVMDTQYF. CDR3 DNA: TGTGCCAGCAGCTTAGGAACCGGGACAGTTATGGATACGCAGTATTTT.

This clone was seen only a few times. The V gene is TRBV10-1, the J gene TRBJ1-1, with a possible D match to TRBD1 (5 bases). The CDR3 extends over 14 amino acids. V was shortened by 0 bases and J by 10 bases, with 15 bases between the two germline ends. Germline values: CDR1 WNHNN, CDR2 SYGVQD (reference sequence). CDR3 DNA sequence: TGCGCCAGCAGTGAGTCAAGGGGTGGATGGGGAGCTTTCTTT. Protein: CASSESRGGWGAFF.

V usage is TRBV28 and J usage is TRBJ1-2; 8 nucleotides agree with TRBD1. This CDR3 spans 16 amino acids. CDR1 MDHEN and CDR2 SYDVKM come from the germline V gene. V gave up 5 bases and J gave up 2 bases; unmatched junction bases: 10. This CDR3 is CASSLNPGQANYGYTF. As DNA, the CDR3 is TGTGCCAGCAGTCTGAATCCGGGACAGGCCAACTATGGCTACACCTTC.

The chain combines TRBV6-4 with TRBJ1-1, with D perhaps TRBD1 (5 bases). CDR1 MRHNA and CDR2 SNTAGT come from the germline V gene. This CDR3 region has 13 residues. V lost 6 bases and J 1 base, leaving 9 bases between the germline ends. As DNA, the CDR3 is TGTGCCAGCAGCTCTACAGGGAACACTGAAGCTTTCTTT. It specifies CASSSTGNTEAFF.

The chain joins TRBV11-2 to TRBJ1-3; 7 bases align to TRBD1. Germline V gene data show CDR1 as SGHAT and CDR2 as FQNNGV. This CDR3 is 15 amino acids long. V lost 2 bases, J lost 2 bases, and 3 bases stayed unmatched. The CDR3 sequence is CASSLTDRAGNTIYF. The CDR3 coding sequence is TGTGCCAGCAGCTTAACCGACAGGGCTGGAAACACCATATATTTT.

This clone appeared a single time. This chain uses TRBV5-8 with TRBJ2-1; maybe TRBD2 (7 bases). V was shortened by 4 bases and J by 7 bases, with 21 bases between the two germline ends. This CDR3 has 16 residues. CDR1 SGHTS and CDR2 YDEGEE come from the germline V gene. CDR3 nucleotides: TGTGCCAGCAGCCCCGAAAGCGGGACACTCAAGAATGAGCAGTTCTTC. Translated, it gives CASSPESGTLKNEQFF.

This rearrangement joins TRBV5-1 to TRBJ2-5; 8 bases fit TRBD1. J lost 1 base, V lost 4 bases, and 6 bases had no gene match. This CDR3 is 15 amino acids long. Germline V gives CDR1 SGHRS, CDR2 YFSETQ. CDR3 residues: CASSGIQGVQETQYF. In DNA, the CDR3 is TGCGCCAGCAGCGGAATACAGGGGGTCCAAGAGACCCAGTACTTC.

The chain joins TRBV19 to TRBJ1-1, with 7 bases aligning to TRBD1. Trimming removed 9 bases from V and 1 base from J; junction bases left unmatched: 11. This CDR3 is 15 amino acids long. CDR1 is LNHDA and CDR2 is SQIVND in the germline V gene (reference sequence). This CDR3 reads CASKTGDRPNTEAFF. CDR3 coding DNA: TGTGCCAGCAAAACAGGGGACAGACCGAACACTGAAGCTTTCTTT.